The 11 T cell receptor beta chains below come from one sample, sequenced in a study of PD-1 blockade in classical Hodgkin lymphoma. Only in-frame clones appear in the TCRdb table, and some are missing; sequencing was by immunoSEQ multiplex PCR. The sample contains around 65,000 clones, around nine tenths of which appear only once. Sample time point: cycle 4 day 1 (C4D1), after more than five weeks of nivolumab. Every patient was affected by relapse after autologous stem cell transplantation, while exposure to brentuximab vedotin was not uniform. This sample comprised peripheral blood mononuclear cells (PBMCs), obtained before the fourth cycle of nivolumab. The receptors stem from a human donor with classical Hodgkin lymphoma.

The chain carries TRBV5-1 and TRBJ2-1; D not certain. CDR3 size: 15 residues. V lost 5 bases to trimming and J lost 3 bases, with 15 bases between them. CDR1 is SGHRS, CDR2 YFSETQ, per germline. CDR3 amino acids: CASRPSRTNYNEQFF. DNA for the CDR3: TGCGCCAGCAGACCTTCAAGGACGAACTACAATGAGCAGTTCTTC.

The V call is TRBV7-8, the J call TRBJ2-3, with TRBD1 identical over 7 bases. CDR3 length: 17 residues. V was pared by 1 base and J by 1 base, with 8 bases of the junction left unmatched. CDR1 is SGHVS, CDR2 FQNEAQ, per germline. The CDR3 here is CASSLEGATWGTDTQYF. In nucleotides, the CDR3 is TGTGCCAGCAGCTTAGAGGGGGCCACCTGGGGCACAGATACGCAGTATTTT.

This chain joins TRBV5-1 and TRBJ1-6; D not resolved. V was pared by 1 base and J by 11 bases, with 10 bases between. Germline V gene sequence: CDR1 SGHRS, CDR2 YFSETQ. CDR3 length: 13 residues. The CDR3: CASSLSTAPPLHF. CDR3 DNA: TGCGCCAGCAGCTTGTCAACAGCCCCACCCCTCCACTTT.

The chain combines TRBV28 with TRBJ1-5; D ambiguous. V lost 6 bases to trimming and J lost 3 bases, with 12 bases between them. Germline values: CDR1 MDHEN, CDR2 SYDVKM. The CDR3 covers 14 residues. The CDR3 here is CASSLPQYNQPQHF. CDR3 DNA: TGTGCCAGCAGCCTTCCTCAGTACAATCAGCCCCAGCATTTT.

The chain links TRBV18 to TRBJ1-1, with D uncertain. CDR3 length: 13 residues. The germline V and J ends were trimmed by 3 bases and 0 bases, with 5 bases remaining between them. Looked up from germline, CDR1 is KGHSH and CDR2 is LQKENI. CDR3 in DNA: TGTGCCAGCTCACCGGTAGTGAACACTGAAGCTTTCTTT. This gives the protein CASSPVVNTEAFF.

The chain uses TRBV7-9 and TRBJ2-6; D uncertain. V lost 1 base and J 0 bases, leaving 1 base between the germline ends. Looked up from germline, CDR1 is SEHNR and CDR2 is FQNEAQ (reference sequence). The CDR3 contains 14 residues. The CDR3 here is CASSLVSGANVLTF. The CDR3 bases are TGTGCCAGCAGCTTAGTCTCTGGGGCCAACGTCCTGACTTTC.

The V gene is TRBV28, the J gene TRBJ1-2; D is perhaps TRBD1 (6 bases). The ends were cut back, 8 bases at V and 6 bases at J, with 16 bases in the middle. CDR3 length: 13 residues. CDR1 and CDR2 from the germline V gene are MDHEN and SYDVKM. The CDR3 spells CASFPRDINGYTF. The CDR3 DNA follows: TGTGCCAGCTTTCCCCGGGACATAAATGGCTACACCTTC.

The J gene is TRBJ1-1, the V gene TRBV5-1; a possible D gene is TRBD1 (5 bases). Germline-derived CDR1 and CDR2 are SGHRS and YFSETQ. V was trimmed by 5 bases and J by 4 bases, leaving 12 bases between them. The CDR3 has 13 residues. The CDR3 DNA reads TGCGCCAGCAGTTCTCAGGGAAGCACTGAAGCTTTCTTT. It codes for CASSSQGSTEAFF.

CDR3: CASSELGRKTLGNTIYF. The CDR3 DNA reads TGTGCCAGCAGTGAACTCGGCAGAAAGACACTTGGAAACACCATATATTTT. The chain employs TRBV6-1 and TRBJ1-3; no clear D gene. There are 17 residues in the CDR3. Germline V lookup: CDR1 MNHNS, CDR2 SASEGT. V lost 2 bases and J 3 bases, leaving 17 bases between the germline ends.

The rearrangement uses TRBV11-3 and TRBJ1-5, with 8 bases identical to TRBD1. Germline V gives CDR1 SGHNT, CDR2 YENEEA. This CDR3 contains 15 residues. The V and J ends lost 8 bases and 5 bases, in that order; junction bases with no gene match: 11. The chain's CDR3 is CASGTGQGGDQPQHF. CDR3 nucleotides: TGTGCCAGCGGCACTGGACAGGGTGGGGATCAGCCCCAGCATTTT.

The V call is TRBV25-1, the J call TRBJ1-6; no clear D. V lost 1 base and J 9 bases, leaving 7 bases between the germline ends. Germline V CDR1 and CDR2: MGHDK, SYGVNS. This CDR3 has 13 amino acids. The CDR3 DNA reads as TGTGCCAGCAGTGAATTGGGGATTTCACCCCTCCACTTT. It is translated as CASSELGISPLHF.